This T cell receptor (beta chain) was retrieved from a study of blood T cell repertoires in COVID-19 (dated by TCRdb to between 2020 and 2021). For context, the study as a whole: Collaborator samples came from the United States, Italy and Spain and covered acute and convalescent phases of COVID-19. The repertoires were made available in a free public database intended to serve as a resource for research on the immune response to SARS-CoV-2. Where available, HLA class I and class II types were obtained from metadata supplied by the sample provider rather than from assay-based typing. Samples were obtained from the ongoing ImmuneRACE study (first 160 participants) and from over 1,000 subjects provided by 6 global collaborators. Deeply sampled blood TCRbeta repertoires from subjects exposed to, actively infected with, or recovered from COVID-19 were included in the dataset. The material from the prospective study consisted of cDNA or gDNA derived from T cells, B-cell-depleted T cells, or PBMCs. The sample metadata nearly always contained a de-identified subject ID, COVID-19 status, age in years and sex. Results the study describes overall, beyond this receptor: Clinical and demographic metadata were provided uncurated, with the amount varying by source and participant.

On this clone: Its antigen has not been determined. Base qualities are not at hand, and no much larger clone is one base apart.

One collaborating source in Seattle enrolled patients while the patients were actively infected and followed the patients over time throughout the course of disease. Collaborating institutions collected whole blood in K2EDTA tubes following their own protocols. For TCRbeta analysis, collaborators shipped samples in one of three forms: frozen whole blood, isolated PBMCs, or DNA extracted from either of those sample types. The immunoSEQ Assay, a bias-controlled multiplex PCR, was used to amplify TCRbeta CDR3 regions from genomic DNA. The paper's data handling went like this. The number of nucleated cells in each sample was estimated by amplification of reference gene primers within the assay. To quantify the absolute abundance of each unique TCRbeta CDR3 rearrangement, sequence reads were collapsed and filtered. Productive Simpson clonality was computed per sample as the square root of Simpson's diversity index over productive rearrangements. TCRdb provides this immuneACCESS table in a form limited to in-frame rearrangements. Some clones are lacking; in checked studies, under half of them reflect an unresolved V gene, and why the rest are absent is not known. V and J calls plus clone size are reproduced from that table; the DNA served to infer D and trimming. The sample table contains fewer than 250,000 clones; only one count was recorded for about 82% of them. The ten largest clones capture approximately 6.2% of the sample.

V lost 3 bases and J lost 4 bases, and the count of bases not matched to a germline gene is 4. CDR1 and CDR2 were assigned from the germline V gene as SGHAT and FQNNGV. Reading from cysteine to phenylalanine, the CDR3 counts 15 amino acids. Solely the CDR3 DNA is kept, with 45 bases framed from the first base. The TCR originated in a woman aged 80 or over with COVID-19, enrolled during active disease. The V and J genes are TRBV11-2 and TRBJ1-5, and TRBD1 aligns with 9 junction nucleotides. The sample consisted of peripheral blood. The DNA sequence is TGTGCCAGCAGCTTGGACAGGGGATGGAATCAGCCCCAGCATTTT. Its protein product is CASSLDRGWNQPQHF.